This TCR beta chain derives from a study of PD-L1 blockade in urothelial cancer. About the research overall: Analyses used blood from 3 weeks (second dose) and 6 weeks after treatment start.

V lost 6 bases and J 7 bases, leaving 14 bases between the germline ends. This CDR3 has 13 amino acids. Germline CDR1 reads SGDLS; CDR2 reads YYNGEE. TCRdb's copy holds only in-frame clones and misses some; the assay was immunoSEQ multiplex PCR. This table holds approximately 94,000 clones, over 75% found once. The table lists this clone with a few counts. Time point in this sample: pretreatment peripheral blood. The study enrolled patients with locally advanced or metastatic urothelial carcinoma. The TCR sequence derives from a man aged 55 to 70 with urothelial cancer. The material was PBMCs, obtained around atezolizumab (anti-PD-L1) treatment. The V and J genes are TRBV9 and TRBJ2-1; D perhaps matches TRBD2 (7 bases). The CDR3 DNA reads TGTGCCAGCAACGTGGGGGGGGCAAATGAGCAGTTCTTC. Translation gives CASNVGGANEQFF.